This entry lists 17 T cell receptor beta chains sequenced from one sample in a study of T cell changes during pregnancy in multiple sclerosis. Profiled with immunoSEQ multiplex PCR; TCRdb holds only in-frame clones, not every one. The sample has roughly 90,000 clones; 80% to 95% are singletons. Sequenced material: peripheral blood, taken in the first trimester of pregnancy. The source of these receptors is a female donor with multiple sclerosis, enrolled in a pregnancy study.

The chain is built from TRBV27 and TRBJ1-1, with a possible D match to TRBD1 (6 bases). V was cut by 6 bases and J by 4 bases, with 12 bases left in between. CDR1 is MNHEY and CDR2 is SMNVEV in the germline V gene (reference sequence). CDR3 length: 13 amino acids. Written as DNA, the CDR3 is TGTGCCAGCAGAGGGGGGGTAGGCACTGAAGCTTTCTTT. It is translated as CASRGGVGTEAFF.

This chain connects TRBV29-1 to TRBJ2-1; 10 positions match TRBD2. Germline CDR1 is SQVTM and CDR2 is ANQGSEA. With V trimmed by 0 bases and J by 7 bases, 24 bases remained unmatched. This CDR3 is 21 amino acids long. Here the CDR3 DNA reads TGCAGCGTTGAAGATCCGCAAGCCGCGTCTAGCGGGGGCGGCCGTTCTAATGAGCAGTTCTTC. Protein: CSVEDPQAASSGGGRSNEQFF.

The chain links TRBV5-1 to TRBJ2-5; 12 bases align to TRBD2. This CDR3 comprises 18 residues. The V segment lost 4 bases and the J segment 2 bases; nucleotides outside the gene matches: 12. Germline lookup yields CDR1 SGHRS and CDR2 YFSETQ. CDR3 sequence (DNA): TGCGCCAGCAGCCCGACTAGCGGGGGTAACCCGCGACAAGAGACCCAGTACTTC. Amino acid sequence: CASSPTSGGNPRQETQYF.

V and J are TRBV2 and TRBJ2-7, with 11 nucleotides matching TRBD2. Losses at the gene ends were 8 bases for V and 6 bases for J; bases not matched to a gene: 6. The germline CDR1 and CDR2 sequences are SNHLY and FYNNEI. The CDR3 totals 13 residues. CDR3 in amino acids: CASSGLAVFEQYF. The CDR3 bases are TGTGCCAGCTCGGGACTAGCGGTGTTCGAGCAGTACTTC.

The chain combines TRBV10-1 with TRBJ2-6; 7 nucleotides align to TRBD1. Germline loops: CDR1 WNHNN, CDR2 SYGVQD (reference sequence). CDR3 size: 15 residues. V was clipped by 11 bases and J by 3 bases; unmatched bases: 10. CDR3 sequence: CACTTGVFGANVLTF. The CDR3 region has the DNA TGCGCCTGCACCACAGGGGTGTTTGGGGCCAACGTCCTGACTTTC.

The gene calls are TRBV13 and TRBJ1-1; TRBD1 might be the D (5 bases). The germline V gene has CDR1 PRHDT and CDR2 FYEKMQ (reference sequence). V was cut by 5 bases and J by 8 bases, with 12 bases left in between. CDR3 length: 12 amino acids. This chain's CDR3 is CASSDDRREAFF. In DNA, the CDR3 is TGTGCCAGCAGCGATGACAGAAGAGAAGCTTTCTTT.

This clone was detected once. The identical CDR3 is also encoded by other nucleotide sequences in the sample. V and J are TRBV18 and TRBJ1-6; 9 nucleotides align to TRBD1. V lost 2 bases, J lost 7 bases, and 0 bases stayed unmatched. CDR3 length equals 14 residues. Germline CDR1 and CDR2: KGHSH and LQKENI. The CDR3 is CASSPGTGNSPLHF. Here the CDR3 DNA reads TGTGCCAGCTCACCAGGGACAGGGAATTCACCCCTCCACTTT.

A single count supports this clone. The CDR3 coding sequence is TGTGCCAGCAGCCTAGGGGGAGGGAACGGCTACACCTTC. Protein sequence: CASSLGGGNGYTF. The V gene is TRBV27, the J gene TRBJ1-2, with D tentatively TRBD1 (6 bases). The CDR3 sequence is 13 residues long. The germline CDR1 and CDR2 sequences are MNHEY and SMNVEV (reference sequence). V lost 6 bases and J lost 8, with 16 bases in between.

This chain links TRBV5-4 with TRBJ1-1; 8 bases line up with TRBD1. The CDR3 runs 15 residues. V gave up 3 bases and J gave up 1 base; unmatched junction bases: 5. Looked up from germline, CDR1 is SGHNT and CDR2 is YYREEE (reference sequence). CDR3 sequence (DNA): TGTGCCAGCAGCTCGGGCCAGGGGGCGAACACTGAAGCTTTCTTT. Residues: CASSSGQGANTEAFF. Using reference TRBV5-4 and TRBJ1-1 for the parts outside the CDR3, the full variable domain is ETGVTQSPTHLIKTRGQQVTLRCSSQSGHNTVSWYQQALGQGPQFIFQYYREEENGRGNFPPRFSGLQFPNYSSELNVNALELDDSALYLCASSSGQGANTEAFFGQGTRLTVV.

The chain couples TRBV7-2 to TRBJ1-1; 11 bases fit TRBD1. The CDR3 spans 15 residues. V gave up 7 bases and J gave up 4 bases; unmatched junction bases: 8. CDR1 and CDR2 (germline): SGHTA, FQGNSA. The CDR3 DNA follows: TGTGCCAGCACCATTGGGACAGGGGGGTTCACTGAAGCTTTCTTT. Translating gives CASTIGTGGFTEAFF.

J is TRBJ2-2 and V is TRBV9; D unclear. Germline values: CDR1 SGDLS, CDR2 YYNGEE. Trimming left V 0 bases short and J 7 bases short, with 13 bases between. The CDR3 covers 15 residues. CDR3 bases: TGTGCCAGCAGCGTAGCCGGAGCCTACGGCGGGGAGCTGTTTTTT. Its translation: CASSVAGAYGGELFF. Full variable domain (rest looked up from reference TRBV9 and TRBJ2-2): DSGVTQTPKHLITATGQRVTLRCSPRSGDLSVYWYQQSLDQGLQFLIQYYNGEERAKGNILERFSAQQFPDLHSELNLSSLELGDSALYFCASSVAGAYGGELFFGEGSRLTVL.

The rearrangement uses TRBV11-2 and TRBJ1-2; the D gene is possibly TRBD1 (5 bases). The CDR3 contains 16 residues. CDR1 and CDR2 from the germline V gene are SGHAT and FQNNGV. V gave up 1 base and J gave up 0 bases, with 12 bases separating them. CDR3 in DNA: TGTGCCAGCAGCTTAGTTCCAGGGCTAGCTAACTATGGCTACACCTTC. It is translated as CASSLVPGLANYGYTF.

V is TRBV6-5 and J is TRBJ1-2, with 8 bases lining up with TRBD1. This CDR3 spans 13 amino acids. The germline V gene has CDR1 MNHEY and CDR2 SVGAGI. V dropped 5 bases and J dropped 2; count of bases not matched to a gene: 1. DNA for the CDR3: TGTGCCAGCAGTAGGACAGGGAACTATGGCTACACCTTC. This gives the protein CASSRTGNYGYTF.

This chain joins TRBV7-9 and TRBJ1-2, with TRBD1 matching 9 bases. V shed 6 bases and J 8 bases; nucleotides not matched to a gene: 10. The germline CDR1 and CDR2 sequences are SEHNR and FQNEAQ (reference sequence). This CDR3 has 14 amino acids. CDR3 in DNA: TGTGCCAGCAGATCAACTGAAACAGGGGGCGGCTACACCTTC. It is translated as CASRSTETGGGYTF.

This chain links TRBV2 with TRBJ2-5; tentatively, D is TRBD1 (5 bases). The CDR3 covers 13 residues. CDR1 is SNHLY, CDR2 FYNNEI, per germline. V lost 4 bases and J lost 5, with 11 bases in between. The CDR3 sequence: CASSASGMETQYF. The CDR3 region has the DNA TGTGCCAGCAGTGCATCAGGGATGGAGACCCAGTACTTC.

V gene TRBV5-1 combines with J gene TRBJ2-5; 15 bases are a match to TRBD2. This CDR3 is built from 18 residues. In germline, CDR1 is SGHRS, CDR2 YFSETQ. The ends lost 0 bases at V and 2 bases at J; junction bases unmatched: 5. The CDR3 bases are TGCGCCAGCAGCTTGGGGACTAGCGGGGGGGCCCATCAAGAGACCCAGTACTTC. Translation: CASSLGTSGGAHQETQYF.

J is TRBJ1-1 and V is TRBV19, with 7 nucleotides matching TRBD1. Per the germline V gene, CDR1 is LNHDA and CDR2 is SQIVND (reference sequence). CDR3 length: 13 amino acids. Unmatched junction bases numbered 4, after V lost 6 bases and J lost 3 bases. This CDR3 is CASRGDSYTEAFF. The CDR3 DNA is TGTGCCAGTAGGGGGGACAGCTACACTGAAGCTTTCTTT. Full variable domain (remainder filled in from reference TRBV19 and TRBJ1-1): DGGITQSPKYLFRKEGQNVTLSCEQNLNHDAMYWYRQDPGQGLRLIYYSQIVNDFQKGDIAEGYSVSREKKESFPLTVTSAQKNPTAFYLCASRGDSYTEAFFGQGTRLTVV.